Each of the 9 T cell receptor beta chains below was sequenced from the same sample in a study of blood T cell repertoires in COVID-19 (dated by TCRdb to the early 2020s). The library came from the immunoSEQ multiplex PCR assay. TCRdb carries this immuneACCESS record with in-frame sequences only. Its versions omit some clonotypes, under half of them owing to an unresolved V gene in the studies checked, with the rest unexplained. The sample table holds 200,000 to 250,000 clones, of which under 90% were seen once. Together, the top ten hold 7.8% of the sample. Material: peripheral blood. All receptors come from an elderly woman with COVID-19, enrolled during active disease.

The V call is TRBV29-1, the J call TRBJ1-2, with 7 positions matching TRBD1. The germline V gene encodes CDR1 SQVTM and CDR2 ANQGSEA. The length of the CDR3 is 16 residues. V trimming: 8 bases; J trimming: 2 bases; junction bases outside the gene matches: 17. CDR3 bases: TGCAGCTCCTACGCTCCACAGGGGAGTGGGAACTATGGCTACACCTTC. Translating it yields CSSYAPQGSGNYGYTF.

In DNA form, the CDR3 reads TGTGCCAGCAGCACAACTGGACAGGTTTATTCACCCCTCCACTTT. This codes for CASSTTGQVYSPLHF. The rearrangement links TRBV4-2 to TRBJ1-6; 7 bases align to TRBD1. The CDR3 length is 15 residues. In germline, CDR1 is LGHNA, CDR2 YNFKEQ. V was clipped by 5 bases and J by 8 bases; unmatched bases: 9.

The gene calls are TRBV5-5 and TRBJ2-1, with a weak D call TRBD2 (5 bases). The CDR3 has 13 residues. The V end was cut by 4 bases, the J end by 2 bases, with 7 bases between. CDR1 and CDR2 from the germline V gene are SGHKS and YYEKEE (reference sequence). In nucleotides, the CDR3 is TGTGCCAGCAGCCCCGGGGCCTACAATGAGCAGTTCTTC. Protein product: CASSPGAYNEQFF.

The chain combines TRBV28 with TRBJ2-5, with TRBD2 matching 10 bases. Germline values: CDR1 MDHEN, CDR2 SYDVKM. The CDR3 has 16 residues. V lost 7 bases and J lost 4; bases outside the gene matches: 12. The CDR3 coding sequence is TGTGCCAGCAAAAGCCTCGGACTAGCGGCGAGAGAGACCCAGTACTTC. It yields the protein CASKSLGLAARETQYF.

The chain combines TRBV3-1 (or the pseudogene TRBV3-2) with TRBJ1-1; D possibly corresponds to TRBD1 (6 bases). Per germline, CDR1 LGHDT and CDR2 YNNKEL (reference sequence). Trimming stripped 11 bases from V and 0 bases from J, with 16 bases between. The CDR3 has 14 residues. CDR3: CASSRGLMNTEAFF. Here the CDR3 DNA reads TGTGCCTCGAGCAGGGGCCTTATGAACACTGAAGCTTTCTTT.

The V gene is TRBV9, the J gene TRBJ1-4; 10 positions agree with TRBD1. The CDR3 loop spans 15 amino acids. With 0 bases clipped from V and 12 bases from J, the junction kept 8 bases outside the gene matches. In germline, CDR1 is SGDLS, CDR2 YYNGEE. CDR3 in DNA: TGTGCCAGCAGCGTAGGGGGACAGGGGTTGTTGGAACTGTTTTTT. It is translated as CASSVGGQGLLELFF.

The CDR3 protein is CASSQEDRVKGYTF. The CDR3 region has the DNA TGCGCCAGCAGCCAAGAGGACAGGGTAAAGGGCTACACCTTC. V and J are TRBV4-1 and TRBJ1-2; 8 positions match TRBD1. CDR1 and CDR2 from the germline V gene are MGHRA and YSYEKL. The length of the CDR3 is 14 residues. V lost 0 bases to trimming and J lost 8 bases; unmatched junction nucleotides: 5.

The V gene is TRBV5-1, the J gene TRBJ2-2, with 12 positions matching TRBD2. CDR3 length: 18 residues. Germline loops: CDR1 SGHRS, CDR2 YFSETQ. Unmatched junction bases numbered 11, after V lost 4 bases and J lost 4 bases. CDR3 sequence reads: CASSQNPGTSGFTGELFF. The DNA of the CDR3 is TGCGCCAGCAGCCAAAACCCCGGGACTAGCGGGTTCACCGGGGAGCTGTTTTTT.

The chain carries TRBV24-1 and TRBJ2-2; D remains ambiguous. V lost 5 bases to trimming and J lost 3 bases, with 15 bases between them. The CDR3 is made up of 16 amino acids. Germline values: CDR1 KGHDR, CDR2 SFDVKD. CDR3 residues: CATSAPSGGYTGELFF. CDR3 DNA sequence: TGTGCCACCAGTGCCCCCTCGGGTGGCTACACCGGGGAGCTGTTTTTT.